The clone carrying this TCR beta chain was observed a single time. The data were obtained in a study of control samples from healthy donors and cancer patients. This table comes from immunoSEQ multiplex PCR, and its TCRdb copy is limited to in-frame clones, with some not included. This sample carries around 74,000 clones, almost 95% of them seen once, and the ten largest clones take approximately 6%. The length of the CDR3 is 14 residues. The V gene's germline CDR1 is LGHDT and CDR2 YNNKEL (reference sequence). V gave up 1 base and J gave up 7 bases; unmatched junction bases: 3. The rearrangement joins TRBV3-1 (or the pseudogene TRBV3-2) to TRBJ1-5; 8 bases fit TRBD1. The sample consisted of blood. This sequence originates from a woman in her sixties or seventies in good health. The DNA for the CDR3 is TGTGCCAGCAGCCAAGGACAGGGGCAGCAGCCCCAGCATTTT. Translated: CASSQGQGQQPQHF.